Listed here is a single T cell receptor beta chain. Assay used: immunoSEQ multiplex PCR; TCRdb lists only in-frame clones, some missing. Altogether 470,000 or so clones are present, around 89% being singletons, with the ten largest covering 4% to 5.5%. The source of the sample is a study of blood T cell repertoires in COVID-19. On the study more broadly: The United States, Italy and Spain supplied acute and convalescent COVID-19 samples. Sample material is recorded as cDNA or gDNA derived from T cells, B-cell-depleted T cells, or PBMCs.

Germline V gene sequence: CDR1 GTSNPN, CDR2 SVGIG (reference sequence). V gave up 0 bases and J gave up 4 bases, with 4 bases separating them. This CDR3 has 12 residues. Source material: peripheral blood. The chain uses TRBV30 and TRBJ1-3; D is unresolved. The clonotype was recovered from a woman aged 25-40 years with acute or convalescent COVID-19. The CDR3 region is CAWSVLGNTIYF. Here the CDR3 DNA reads TGTGCCTGGAGTGTACTCGGAAACACCATATATTTT.